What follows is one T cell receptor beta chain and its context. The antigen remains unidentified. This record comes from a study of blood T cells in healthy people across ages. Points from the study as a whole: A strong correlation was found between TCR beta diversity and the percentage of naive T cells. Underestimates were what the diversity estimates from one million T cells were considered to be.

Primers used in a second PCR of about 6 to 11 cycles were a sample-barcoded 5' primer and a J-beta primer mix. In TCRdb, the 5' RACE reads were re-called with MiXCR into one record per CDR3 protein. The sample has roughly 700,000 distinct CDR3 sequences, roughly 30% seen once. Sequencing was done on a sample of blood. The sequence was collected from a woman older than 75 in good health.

DNA of the CDR3: TGTGCCAGCAGCAAAAGACAAAGAGGGACAGGGGGAGAGACCCAGTACTTC. Protein sequence: CASSKRQRGTGGETQYF. V is TRBV7-9 and J is TRBJ2-5; 11 bases are shared with TRBD1. Germline V CDR1 and CDR2: SEHNR, FQNEAQ (reference sequence). The CDR3 extends over 17 amino acids. J was trimmed by 4 bases and V by 5 bases; bases with no gene match: 12.